The 2 T cell receptor beta chains listed next were all sequenced from one sample in a study of T cells after posttransplantation cyclophosphamide (dated by TCRdb to 2016 to 2017). The library was obtained by the immunoSEQ multiplex PCR assay. TCRdb stores this immuneACCESS table with in-frame sequences only. Part of the clones is absent; in the studies checked, under half of the shortfall reflects unresolved V genes, and no reason is known for the rest. The table for this sample lists about 40,000 clones; around 90% of them were counted only once. The top ten constitute under 3% of the sample. The label giving this sample's treatment or condition can be read as: high-dose cyclophosphamide on days +3 and +4 as single-agent GVHD prophylaxis. PTCy patients received busulfan and fludarabine conditioning, a related or unrelated marrow graft, and cyclophosphamide on days +3 and +4. The sample here was PBMCs, taken around 63 days after allogeneic stem cell transplant with posttransplant cyclophosphamide. Source of these receptors: a male patient aged 55-69 years who received an allogeneic stem cell transplant from a related donor and was CMV-positive. After a transplant, the graft donor may have provided part of the T cells.

This chain uses TRBV5-6 with TRBJ2-1; D perhaps matches TRBD2 (6 bases). V was cut by 6 bases and J by 9 bases, with 13 bases left in between. This CDR3 is built from 12 residues. CDR1 is SGHDT and CDR2 is YYEEEE in the germline V gene. CDR3 residues: CASTRGSGEQFF. The CDR3 DNA reads TGTGCCAGCACACGGGGGTCGGGTGAGCAGTTCTTC.

In nucleotides, the CDR3 is TGTGCCAGCAGCTTTCCACAAAGCTATGGCTACACCTTC. Translating it yields CASSFPQSYGYTF. The chain employs TRBV5-6 and TRBJ1-2; D uncertain. The CDR3 length is 13 residues. Germline assignment: CDR1 SGHDT and CDR2 YYEEEE. V lost 2 bases and J 4 bases, leaving 9 bases between the germline ends.